These 14 T cell receptor beta chains originate from one sample sequenced in a study of OX40 agonist ivuxolimab in advanced cancers. The protocol was immunoSEQ multiplex PCR, while the TCRdb copy is restricted to in-frame clones and leaves out a portion. The sample comprises approximately 61,000 clones, approximately 89% of which are singletons, and approximately 18% rests with the top ten. Sequencing used CD4+ or CD8+ T cells sorted from blood, obtained in a trial of the OX40 agonist ivuxolimab. Every receptor here comes from an adult with an advanced solid tumor such as melanoma, head and neck, liver or kidney cancer.

Notes on this clone: Within the sample, other DNA sequences also encode this same CDR3. The chain employs TRBV11-2 and TRBJ1-1, with unresolved D. The CDR3 covers 14 residues. Looked up from germline, CDR1 is SGHAT and CDR2 is FQNNGV. V lost 1 base to trimming and J lost 3 bases, with 9 bases between them. The CDR3 DNA follows: TGTGCCAGCAGCTTAGGTTCCGGGGACACTGAAGCTTTCTTT. Its protein product is CASSLGSGDTEAFF.

V and J are TRBV6-1 and TRBJ2-7; D unresolved. CDR1 and CDR2 (germline): MNHNS, SASEGT. The CDR3 sequence is 14 residues long. Trimming shortened V by 3 bases and J by 0 bases, and 9 bases separated the two germline ends. In DNA, the CDR3 is TGTGCCAGCAGTGAGGAACGGTACTCCTACGAGCAGTACTTC. Encoded protein: CASSEERYSYEQYF.

The chain has TRBV5-4 and TRBJ1-2, with 7 bases matching TRBD1. Germline loops: CDR1 SGHNT, CDR2 YYREEE (reference sequence). J lost 4 bases, V lost 4 bases, and 10 bases had no gene match. The CDR3 totals 15 residues. In nucleotides, the CDR3 is TGTGCCAGCAGCCTCGGGACAGCGTCTACCTATGGCTACACCTTC. The encoded protein is CASSLGTASTYGYTF.

This chain connects TRBV19 to TRBJ2-1; D might be TRBD1 (6 bases). Trimming shortened V by 0 bases and J by 7 bases, and 16 bases separated the two germline ends. CDR1 and CDR2 (germline): LNHDA, SQIVND (reference sequence). CDR3 length equals 16 residues. The CDR3 is CASSIELAPGVNEQFF. The CDR3 DNA reads TGTGCCAGTAGTATAGAGCTCGCTCCAGGGGTTAATGAGCAGTTCTTC.

The chain links TRBV7-9 to TRBJ2-1; 10 positions agree with TRBD2. The V segment lost 0 bases and the J segment 6 bases; nucleotides outside the gene matches: 2. The CDR3 totals 15 residues. The germline V gene encodes CDR1 SEHNR and CDR2 FQNEAQ (reference sequence). CDR3 nucleotide sequence: TGTGCCAGCAGCTTAGCAATAGCGGGGGGCAATGAGCAGTTCTTC. Translation: CASSLAIAGGNEQFF.

On this clone: At one end the junction does not follow the germline gene, possibly because of a read error. This chain links TRBV6-5 with TRBJ2-7, with D possibly TRBD2 on 5 matching bases. The CDR3 has 16 amino acids. CDR1 MNHEY and CDR2 SVGAGI come from the germline V gene. The CDR3 DNA follows: TGTGCCAGCAGTTCCCTCGGCGGGTTCCTCACCAACGACCAGTACTTC. Translating gives CASSSLGGFLTNDQYF.

V gene TRBV5-1 combines with J gene TRBJ2-3; D uncertain. Trimming left V 5 bases short and J 1 base short, with 8 bases between. CDR3 length equals 13 residues. The V gene's germline CDR1 is SGHRS and CDR2 YFSETQ. CDR3 DNA: TGCGCCAGCAGTACGATGGGCACAGATACGCAGTATTTT. This gives the protein CASSTMGTDTQYF.

A remark on this clone: At one of its ends the junction is not consistent with the germline gene, which may arise from a read error. This CDR3 is CASRFGTNYTF. CDR3 DNA: TGTGCCAGCCGTTTTGGGACTAACTACACCTTC. This chain connects TRBV28 to TRBJ1-2, with TRBD1 as a possible D gene (5 bases). This CDR3 has 11 residues. Germline V gene lookup returns CDR1 MDHEN and CDR2 SYDVKM.

This clone was detected once. J is TRBJ1-5 and V is TRBV27; D remains unclear. Trimming cost V 5 bases and J 4 bases, with 15 bases left between them. The CDR3 totals 15 residues. Germline CDR1 MNHEY, CDR2 SMNVEV (reference sequence). In nucleotides, the CDR3 is TGTGCCAGCAGTCCCATCGCAGGCGTGAATCAGCCCCAGCATTTT. It translates to CASSPIAGVNQPQHF.

The rearrangement links TRBV9 to TRBJ2-3, with D possibly matching TRBD1 (6 bases). Germline CDR1 reads SGDLS; CDR2 reads YYNGEE. CDR3 length equals 13 residues. Trimming removed 3 bases from V and 5 bases from J, with 10 bases in between. As DNA, the CDR3 is TGTGCCAGCAGCGGACAGGTCATAGATACGCAGTATTTT. Amino acids: CASSGQVIDTQYF.

This rearrangement joins TRBV7-9 to TRBJ2-3, with TRBD2 matching over 7 bases. CDR1 is SEHNR and CDR2 is FQNEAQ in the germline V gene (reference sequence). After removal of 3 bases from V and 3 bases from J, the junction contained 9 bases not matched to a gene. The CDR3 spans 16 residues. The CDR3: CASSFPTGTITDTQYF. For the CDR3, the DNA is TGTGCCAGCAGCTTCCCTACCGGGACTATAACAGATACGCAGTATTTT.

This sequence joins TRBV7-9 and TRBJ2-7, with 9 bases identical to TRBD1. V trimming: 4 bases; J trimming: 5 bases; junction bases outside the gene matches: 6. Germline V gives CDR1 SEHNR, CDR2 FQNEAQ (reference sequence). CDR3 length: 14 residues. The CDR3 region is CASSSTGQGDEQYF. The CDR3 coding sequence is TGTGCCAGCAGCTCCACGGGACAGGGCGACGAGCAGTACTTC.

V gene TRBV7-9 combines with J gene TRBJ1-1; possibly TRBD1 for D (5 bases). This CDR3 is 14 amino acids long. Per germline, CDR1 SEHNR and CDR2 FQNEAQ (reference sequence). Deletions cut 7 bases from V and 1 base from J, with 13 bases between. DNA of the CDR3: TGTGCCAGCAACGCTGGACAAAAGAACACTGAAGCTTTCTTT. It codes for CASNAGQKNTEAFF.

The chain recombines TRBV6-5 with TRBJ1-2, with TRBD1 matching 8 bases. Germline CDR1 reads MNHEY; CDR2 reads SVGAGI. This CDR3 region has 13 residues. V shed 6 bases, J shed 5 bases, and the junction held 5 bases outside the gene matches. CDR3: CASRPGQDYGYTF. The CDR3 DNA is TGTGCCAGCAGACCGGGACAGGATTATGGCTACACCTTC.